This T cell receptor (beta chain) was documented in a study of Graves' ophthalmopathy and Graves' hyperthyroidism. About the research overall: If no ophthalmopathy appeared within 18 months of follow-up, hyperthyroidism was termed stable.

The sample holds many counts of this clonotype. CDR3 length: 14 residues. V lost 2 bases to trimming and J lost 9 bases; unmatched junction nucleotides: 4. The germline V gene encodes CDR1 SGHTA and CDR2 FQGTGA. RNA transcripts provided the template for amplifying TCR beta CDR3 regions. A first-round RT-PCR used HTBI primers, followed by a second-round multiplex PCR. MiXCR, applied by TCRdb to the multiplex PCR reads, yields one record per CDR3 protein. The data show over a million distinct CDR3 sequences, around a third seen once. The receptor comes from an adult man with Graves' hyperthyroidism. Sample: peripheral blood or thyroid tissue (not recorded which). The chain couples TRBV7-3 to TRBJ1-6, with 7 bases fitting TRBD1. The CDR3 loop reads CASSLYRGGSPLHF. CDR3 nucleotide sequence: TGTGCCAGCAGCTTATACAGGGGCGGTTCACCCCTCCACTTT.